A selection of T cell receptor beta chains follows, all from one sample in a study of beta chain features in type 1 diabetes. The repertoire was sequenced with immunoSEQ multiplex PCR; TCRdb's copy has only in-frame clones and lacks some. Of 620,000 or so clones listed, roughly 16% were seen once; the top ten hold approximately 0.093%. Specimen: naive CD4+ T cells from blood. These receptors were taken from a man aged 18 to 30 in good health. CDR3s include the opening cysteine and the closing phenylalanine or tryptophan. D genes are given only for firm matches. Rows give clone size only sometimes, using once, few, many, or a class for an expanded clone.

abundance	v_gene	j_gene	d_gene	CDR3aa	CDR3nt
NA	TRBV2	TRBJ1-3	TRBD1	CASHRDRVLAGSGNTIYF	TGTGCCAGCCACCGGGACAGGGTACTTGCGGGCTCTGGAAACACCATATATTTT
few	TRBV30	TRBJ1-6	NA	CASRAEGRSYNSPLHF	TGTGCCTCCCGTGCGGAGGGACGGTCCTATAATTCACCCCTCCACTTT
few	TRBV6-6	TRBJ2-7	TRBD2	CASSQGTSGRTYEQYF	TGTGCCAGCAGCCAGGGGACTAGCGGGAGAACCTACGAGCAGTACTTC
NA	TRBV28	TRBJ2-7	NA	CASSLLRRAGYEQYF	TGTGCCAGCAGTTTATTGCGCAGGGCGGGTTACGAGCAGTACTTC
few	TRBV27	TRBJ2-6	TRBD2	CATGRGGANVLTF	TGTGCCACCGGGAGGGGTGGGGCCAACGTCCTGACTTTC
many	TRBV23-1	TRBJ2-3	NA	CASSLNRQGNTDTQYF	TGCGCCAGCAGCCTCAATCGGCAGGGAAATACAGATACGCAGTATTTT
NA	TRBV9	TRBJ2-1	NA	CASSIRSEGNEQFF	TGTGCCAGCAGCATACGGTCGGAGGGGAATGAGCAGTTCTTC
NA	TRBV25-1	TRBJ1-2	NA	CASSAPARGSGYGYTF	TGTGCCAGCAGTGCTCCGGCCCGGGGCAGTGGCTATGGCTACACCTTC
NA	TRBV5-1	TRBJ2-3	NA	CASSGGPRAQYF	TGCGCCAGCAGCGGGGGACCGAGGGCGCAGTATTTT
NA	TRBV11-3	TRBJ2-3	TRBD2	CASSLTAGGTDTQYF	TGTGCCAGCAGCTTGACAGCGGGGGGCACAGATACGCAGTATTTT
NA	TRBV25-1	TRBJ2-7	NA	CASSEFTSGWTLSYEQYF	TGTGCCAGCAGTGAATTTACCTCCGGATGGACCCTCTCCTACGAGCAGTACTTC
NA	TRBV15	TRBJ1-1	NA	CATSRDRWSMNTEAFF	TGTGCCACCAGCAGAGATAGGTGGTCCATGAACACTGAAGCTTTCTTT
NA	TRBV5-4	TRBJ2-5	TRBD2	CASSRLPGTSGGAGETQYF	TGTGCCAGCAGCCGACTACCCGGGACTAGCGGGGGGGCCGGAGAGACCCAGTACTTC
few	TRBV14	TRBJ2-2	NA	CASSQIRLSNTGELFF	TGTGCCAGCAGCCAGATAAGGCTGTCGAACACCGGGGAGCTGTTTTTT
NA	TRBV5-6	TRBJ2-3	TRBD2	CASSLISGGLSDTQYF	TGTGCCAGCAGCTTGATAAGCGGGGGGTTGTCAGATACGCAGTATTTT
NA	TRBV7-3	TRBJ1-2	NA	CASSLLRVDYGYTF	TGTGCCAGCAGCCTTCTCAGGGTGGACTATGGCTACACCTTC
NA	TRBV29-1	TRBJ2-7	NA	CSVEDQTGIGEQYF	TGCAGCGTTGAAGACCAAACAGGGATAGGCGAGCAGTACTTC
NA	TRBV25-1	TRBJ2-4	TRBD1	CASSGGQGIGKNIQYF	TGTGCCAGCAGTGGGGGACAGGGGATCGGCAAAAACATTCAGTACTTC
few	TRBV18	TRBJ1-1	TRBD1	CASSLGQGRTEAFF	TGTGCCAGCTCACTTGGACAGGGGAGGACTGAAGCTTTCTTT
NA	TRBV4-2	TRBJ2-1	NA	CASSPLSGTGHNEQFF	TGTGCCAGCAGCCCCCTAAGTGGGACTGGACACAATGAGCAGTTCTTC
few	TRBV28	TRBJ2-3	TRBD2	CASSLGTSEDTQYF	TGTGCCAGCAGTCTAGGGACTAGTGAAGATACGCAGTATTTT
few	TRBV18	TRBJ2-1	TRBD1	CASSSGQGAYNEQFF	TGTGCCAGCTCCTCCGGACAGGGAGCCTACAATGAGCAGTTCTTC
NA	TRBV5-1	TRBJ2-2	NA	CASSRPGAQGTGELFF	TGCGCCAGCAGCAGGCCTGGGGCTCAAGGCACCGGGGAGCTGTTTTTT
few	TRBV9	TRBJ1-3	NA	CASSVRLGFMDTIYF	TGTGCCAGCAGCGTTCGGTTAGGATTTATGGACACCATATATTTT
NA	TRBV29-1	TRBJ2-7	TRBD1	CSAWDSPYEQYF	TGCAGCGCTTGGGACAGTCCATACGAGCAGTACTTC
few	TRBV6-6	TRBJ2-5	TRBD1	CASSYTDRGETQYF	TGTGCCAGCAGCTACACGGACAGGGGAGAGACCCAGTACTTC
few	TRBV7-3	TRBJ2-1	NA	CASTPKGPSYNEQFF	TGTGCCAGCACACCAAAGGGTCCTTCCTACAATGAGCAGTTCTTC
NA	TRBV10-3	TRBJ2-5	TRBD2	CAISVRTSGKQETQYF	TGTGCCATCAGTGTCAGGACTAGCGGGAAACAAGAGACCCAGTACTTC
few	TRBV6-4	TRBJ2-1	TRBD2	CASSDQPAGYNEQFF	TGTGCCAGCAGTGATCAGCCAGCGGGGTACAATGAGCAGTTCTTC
few	TRBV23-1	TRBJ1-2	NA	CASSQSYFEGSVDRNYGYTF	TGCGCCAGCAGTCAATCGTATTTCGAGGGTAGTGTTGACAGGAATTATGGCTACACCTTC
few	TRBV19	TRBJ2-7	NA	CASSITGSYEQYF	TGTGCCAGTAGTATCACAGGGTCCTACGAGCAGTACTTC
few	TRBV5-1	TRBJ1-1	NA	CASSLDIGVMNTEAFF	TGCGCCAGCAGCTTGGATATAGGGGTCATGAACACTGAAGCTTTCTTT
few	TRBV7-9	TRBJ1-2	TRBD1	CASSLKNRGEGYTF	TGTGCCAGCAGCTTAAAAAACAGGGGGGAAGGCTACACCTTC
NA	TRBV18	TRBJ1-5	TRBD1	CASSGDRGGQPQHF	TGTGCCAGCTCAGGGGACAGGGGGGGTCAGCCCCAGCATTTT
NA	TRBV19	TRBJ2-1	TRBD2	CASSTSAGGPYNEQFF	TGTGCCAGTAGTACCTCAGCGGGAGGGCCCTACAATGAGCAGTTCTTC
NA	TRBV6-4	TRBJ2-1	TRBD2	CASSDVGLAGYNEQFF	TGTGCCAGCAGTGACGTGGGACTAGCGGGGTACAATGAGCAGTTCTTC
few	TRBV9	TRBJ1-2	TRBD1	CASSVARTGGYGYTF	TGTGCCAGCAGCGTAGCCAGGACAGGGGGCTATGGCTACACCTTC
NA	TRBV5-4	TRBJ2-1	TRBD1	CASSDPRTGNNEQFF	TGTGCCAGCAGCGACCCCCGGACAGGTAACAATGAGCAGTTCTTC
NA	TRBV29-1	TRBJ1-1	NA	CSAVQGGNTEAFF	TGCAGCGCGGTTCAGGGTGGGAACACTGAAGCTTTCTTT